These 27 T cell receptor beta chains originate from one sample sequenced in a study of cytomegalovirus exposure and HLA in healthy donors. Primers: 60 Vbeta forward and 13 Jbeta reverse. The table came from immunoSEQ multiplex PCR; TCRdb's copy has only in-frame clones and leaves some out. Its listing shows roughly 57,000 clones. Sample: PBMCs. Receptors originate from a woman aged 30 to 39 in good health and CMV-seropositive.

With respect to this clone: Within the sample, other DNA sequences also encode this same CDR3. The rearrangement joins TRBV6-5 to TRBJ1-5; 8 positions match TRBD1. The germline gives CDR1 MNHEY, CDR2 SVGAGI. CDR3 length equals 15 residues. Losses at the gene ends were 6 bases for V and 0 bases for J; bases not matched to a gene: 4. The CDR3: CASRSRGPSNQPQHF. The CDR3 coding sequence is TGTGCCAGCAGGAGCAGGGGGCCTAGCAATCAGCCCCAGCATTTT.

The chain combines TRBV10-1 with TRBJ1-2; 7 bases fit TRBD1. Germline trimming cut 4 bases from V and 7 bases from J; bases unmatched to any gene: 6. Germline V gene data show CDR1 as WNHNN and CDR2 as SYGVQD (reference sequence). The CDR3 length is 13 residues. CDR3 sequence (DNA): TGCGCCAGCAGTGTGGACAGGCAACGTGGCTACACCTTC. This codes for CASSVDRQRGYTF.

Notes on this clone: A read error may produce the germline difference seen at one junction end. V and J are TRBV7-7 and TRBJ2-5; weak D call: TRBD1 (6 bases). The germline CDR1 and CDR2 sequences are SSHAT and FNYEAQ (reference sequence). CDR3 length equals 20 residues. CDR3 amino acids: CASSPRNRGQTFGSQETQYF. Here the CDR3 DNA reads TGTGCTAGCAGCCCTCGAAATCGTGGACAGACCTTTGGGAGCCAAGAGACCCAGTACTTC.

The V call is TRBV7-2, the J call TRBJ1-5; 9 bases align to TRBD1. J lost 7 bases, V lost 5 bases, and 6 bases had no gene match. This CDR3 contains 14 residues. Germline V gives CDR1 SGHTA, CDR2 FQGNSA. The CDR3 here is CASSPGQGSQPQHF. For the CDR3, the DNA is TGTGCCAGCAGCCCCGGACAGGGGAGCCAGCCCCAGCATTTT.

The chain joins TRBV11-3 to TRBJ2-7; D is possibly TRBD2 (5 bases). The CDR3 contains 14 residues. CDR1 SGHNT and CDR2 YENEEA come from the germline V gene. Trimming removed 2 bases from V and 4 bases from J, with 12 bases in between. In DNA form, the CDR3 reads TGTGCCAGCAGCTTACCGGGATCCTCATACGAGCAGTACTTC. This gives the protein CASSLPGSSYEQYF.

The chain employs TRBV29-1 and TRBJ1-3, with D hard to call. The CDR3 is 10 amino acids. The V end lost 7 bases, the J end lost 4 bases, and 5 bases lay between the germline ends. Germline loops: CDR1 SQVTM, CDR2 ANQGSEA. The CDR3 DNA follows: TGCAGCGCTTTCGGAAACACCATATATTTT. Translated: CSAFGNTIYF.

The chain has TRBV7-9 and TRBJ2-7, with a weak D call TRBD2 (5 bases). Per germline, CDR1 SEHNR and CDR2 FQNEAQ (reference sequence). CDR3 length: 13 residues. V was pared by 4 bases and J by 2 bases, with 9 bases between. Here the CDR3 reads CASSSLDTYEQYF. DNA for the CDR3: TGTGCCAGCAGCTCACTAGATACCTACGAGCAGTACTTC. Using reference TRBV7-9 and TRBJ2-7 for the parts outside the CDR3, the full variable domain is DTGVSQNPRHKITKRGQNVTFRCDPISEHNRLYWYRQTLGQGPEFLTYFQNEAQLEKSRLLSDRFSAERPKGSFSTLEIQRTEQGDSAMYLCASSSLDTYEQYFGPGTRLTVT.

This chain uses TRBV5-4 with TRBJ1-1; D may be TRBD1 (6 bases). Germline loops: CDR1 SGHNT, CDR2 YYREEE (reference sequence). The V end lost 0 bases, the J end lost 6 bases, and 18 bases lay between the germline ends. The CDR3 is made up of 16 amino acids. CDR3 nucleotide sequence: TGTGCCAGCAGCTTGGGAACAGGGTTCGATCTCGCTGAAGCTTTCTTT. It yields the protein CASSLGTGFDLAEAFF. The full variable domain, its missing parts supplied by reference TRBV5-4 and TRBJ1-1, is ETGVTQSPTHLIKTRGQQVTLRCSSQSGHNTVSWYQQALGQGPQFIFQYYREEENGRGNFPPRFSGLQFPNYSSELNVNALELDDSALYLCASSLGTGFDLAEAFFGQGTRLTVV.

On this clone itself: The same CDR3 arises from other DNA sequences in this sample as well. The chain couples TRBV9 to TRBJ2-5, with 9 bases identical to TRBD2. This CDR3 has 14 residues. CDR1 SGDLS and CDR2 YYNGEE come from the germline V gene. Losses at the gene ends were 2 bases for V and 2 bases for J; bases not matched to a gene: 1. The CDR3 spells CASSVAGGQETQYF. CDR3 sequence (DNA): TGTGCCAGCAGCGTCGCGGGAGGGCAAGAGACCCAGTACTTC. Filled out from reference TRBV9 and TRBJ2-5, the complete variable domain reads DSGVTQTPKHLITATGQRVTLRCSPRSGDLSVYWYQQSLDQGLQFLIQYYNGEERAKGNILERFSAQQFPDLHSELNLSSLELGDSALYFCASSVAGGQETQYFGPGTRLLVL.

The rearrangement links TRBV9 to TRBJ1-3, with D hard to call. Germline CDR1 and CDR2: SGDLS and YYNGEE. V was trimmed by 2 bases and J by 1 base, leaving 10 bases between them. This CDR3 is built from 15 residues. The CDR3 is CASSVGKTSGNTIYF. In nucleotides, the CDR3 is TGTGCCAGCAGCGTCGGTAAGACTTCTGGAAACACCATATATTTT.

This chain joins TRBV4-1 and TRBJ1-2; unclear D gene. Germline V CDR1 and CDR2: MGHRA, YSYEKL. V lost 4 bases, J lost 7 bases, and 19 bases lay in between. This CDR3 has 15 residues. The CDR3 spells CASSLLDGIGSGYTF. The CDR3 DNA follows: TGCGCCAGCAGCCTACTCGATGGCATCGGGTCTGGCTACACCTTC.

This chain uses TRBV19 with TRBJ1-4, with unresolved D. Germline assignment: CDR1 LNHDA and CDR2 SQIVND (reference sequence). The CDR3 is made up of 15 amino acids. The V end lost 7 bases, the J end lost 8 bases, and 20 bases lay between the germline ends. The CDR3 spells CASTLDATSTEKLFF. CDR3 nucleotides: TGTGCCAGTACCCTAGACGCGACGTCGACCGAAAAACTGTTTTTT.

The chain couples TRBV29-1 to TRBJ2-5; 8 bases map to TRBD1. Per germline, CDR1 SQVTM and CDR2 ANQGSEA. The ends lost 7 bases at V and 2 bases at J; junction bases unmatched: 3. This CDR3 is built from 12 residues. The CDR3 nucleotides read TGCAGCGCCCACAGGGGGCAAGAGACCCAGTACTTC. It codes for CSAHRGQETQYF.

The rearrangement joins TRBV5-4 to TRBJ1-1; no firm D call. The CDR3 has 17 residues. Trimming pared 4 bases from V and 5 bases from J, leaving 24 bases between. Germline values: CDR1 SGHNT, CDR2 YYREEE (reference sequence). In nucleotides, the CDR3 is TGTGCCAGCAGCGAGTATTTCGGGGTTGGCGGGGAAACTGAAGCTTTCTTT. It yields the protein CASSEYFGVGGETEAFF.

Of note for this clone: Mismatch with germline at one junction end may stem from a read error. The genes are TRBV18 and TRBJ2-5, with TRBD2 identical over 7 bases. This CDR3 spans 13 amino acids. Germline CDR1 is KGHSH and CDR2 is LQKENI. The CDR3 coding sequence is TGTGCCAGCTCACGCGGGAGCCAAGAGAACCAGTACTTC. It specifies CASSRGSQENQYF.

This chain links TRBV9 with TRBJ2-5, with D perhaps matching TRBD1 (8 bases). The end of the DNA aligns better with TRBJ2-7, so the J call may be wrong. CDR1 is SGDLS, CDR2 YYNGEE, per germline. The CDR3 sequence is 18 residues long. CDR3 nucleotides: TGTGCCAGCAGCCCAAGGGGGGGGGCCGGACAGGGCTCCTACGAGCAGTACTTC. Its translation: CASSPRGGAGQGSYEQYF.

The CDR3 sequence: CASSEGQLNTEAFF. DNA of the CDR3: TGTGCCAGCAGTGAAGGGCAATTGAACACTGAAGCTTTCTTT. V gene TRBV2 combines with J gene TRBJ1-1; no reliable D call. With 1 base removed from V and 0 bases from J, the gap between germline ends came to 6 bases. Germline V gives CDR1 SNHLY, CDR2 FYNNEI. The CDR3 extends over 14 amino acids.

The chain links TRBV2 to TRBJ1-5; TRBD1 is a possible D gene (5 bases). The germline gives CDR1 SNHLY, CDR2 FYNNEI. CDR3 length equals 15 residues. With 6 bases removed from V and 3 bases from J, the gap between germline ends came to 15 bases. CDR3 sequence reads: CASRSGGVLNQPQHF. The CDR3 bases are TGTGCCAGCAGAAGCGGGGGAGTACTCAATCAGCCCCAGCATTTT.

In DNA, the CDR3 is TGTGCCAGCAGCCAACGGACAGGGCGGAATGAAAAACTGTTTTTT. Translated: CASSQRTGRNEKLFF. The chain joins TRBV5-6 to TRBJ1-4; 8 positions match TRBD1. Per the germline V gene, CDR1 is SGHDT and CDR2 is YYEEEE. J gave up 5 bases and V 4 bases, and 7 bases lay outside the gene matches. This CDR3 contains 15 residues.

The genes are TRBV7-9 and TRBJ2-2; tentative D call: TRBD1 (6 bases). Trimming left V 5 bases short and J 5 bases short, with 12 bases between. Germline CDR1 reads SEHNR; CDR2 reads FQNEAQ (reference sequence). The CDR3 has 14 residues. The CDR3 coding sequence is TGTGCCAGCAGCCCAATAACAGGGACCGGGGAGCTGTTTTTT. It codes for CASSPITGTGELFF.

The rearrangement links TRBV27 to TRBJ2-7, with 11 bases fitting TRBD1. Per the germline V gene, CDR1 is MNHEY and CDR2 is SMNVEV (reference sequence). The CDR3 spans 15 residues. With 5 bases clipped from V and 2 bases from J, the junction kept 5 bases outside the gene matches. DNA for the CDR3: TGTGCCAGCAGTCCAACGGGACAGGGGGCCTACGAGCAGTACTTC. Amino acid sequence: CASSPTGQGAYEQYF.

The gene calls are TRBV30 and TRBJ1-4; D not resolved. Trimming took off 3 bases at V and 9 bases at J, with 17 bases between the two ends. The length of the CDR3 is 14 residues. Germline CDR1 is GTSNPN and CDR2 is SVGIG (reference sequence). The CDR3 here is CAWSGLAAGQKLFF. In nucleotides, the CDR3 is TGTGCCTGGAGCGGACTGGCCGCGGGTCAAAAACTGTTTTTT.

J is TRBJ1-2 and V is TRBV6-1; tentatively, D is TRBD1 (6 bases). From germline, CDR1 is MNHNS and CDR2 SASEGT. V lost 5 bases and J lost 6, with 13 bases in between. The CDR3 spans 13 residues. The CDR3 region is CASSHTGIDGYTF. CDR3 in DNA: TGTGCCAGCAGTCATACAGGGATCGATGGCTACACCTTC.

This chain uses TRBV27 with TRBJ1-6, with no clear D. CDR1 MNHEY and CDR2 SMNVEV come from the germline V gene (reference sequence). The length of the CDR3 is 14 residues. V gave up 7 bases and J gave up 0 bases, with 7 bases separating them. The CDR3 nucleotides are TGTGCCAGCACCCACGGCTCCTATAATTCACCCCTCCACTTT. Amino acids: CASTHGSYNSPLHF.

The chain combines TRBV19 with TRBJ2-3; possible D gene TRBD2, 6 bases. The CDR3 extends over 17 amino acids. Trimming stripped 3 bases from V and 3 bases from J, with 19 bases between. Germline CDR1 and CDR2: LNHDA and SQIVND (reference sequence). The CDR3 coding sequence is TGTGCCAGTAGTATTGGAGGGGAGGAAGTTGGGACAGATACGCAGTATTTT. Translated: CASSIGGEEVGTDTQYF.

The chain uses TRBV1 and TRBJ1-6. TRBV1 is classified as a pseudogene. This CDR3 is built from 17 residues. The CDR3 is CTSRDCGFSSYNSPLHF. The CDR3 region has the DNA TGCACCAGCAGGGACTGCGGCTTTAGCTCCTATAATTCACCCCTCCACTTT.

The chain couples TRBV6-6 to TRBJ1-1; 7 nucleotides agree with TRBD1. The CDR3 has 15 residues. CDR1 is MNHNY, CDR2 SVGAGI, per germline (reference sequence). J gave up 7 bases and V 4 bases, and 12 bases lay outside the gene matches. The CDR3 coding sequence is TGTGCCAGCAGTTCCCGTTACAGGGGTATGATTGAAGCTTTCTTT. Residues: CASSSRYRGMIEAFF.